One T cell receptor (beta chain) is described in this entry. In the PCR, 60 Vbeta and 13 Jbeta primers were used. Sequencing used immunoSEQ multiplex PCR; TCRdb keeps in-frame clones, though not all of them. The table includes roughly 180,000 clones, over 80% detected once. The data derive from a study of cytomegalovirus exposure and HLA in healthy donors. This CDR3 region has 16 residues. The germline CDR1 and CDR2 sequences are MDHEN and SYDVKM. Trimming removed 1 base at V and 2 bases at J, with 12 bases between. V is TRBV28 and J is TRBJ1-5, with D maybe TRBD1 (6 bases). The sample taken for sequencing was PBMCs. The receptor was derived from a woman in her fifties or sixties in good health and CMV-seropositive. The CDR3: CASSLSPGARNQPQHF. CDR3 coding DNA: TGTGCCAGCAGTTTATCCCCAGGGGCCCGCAATCAGCCCCAGCATTTT.